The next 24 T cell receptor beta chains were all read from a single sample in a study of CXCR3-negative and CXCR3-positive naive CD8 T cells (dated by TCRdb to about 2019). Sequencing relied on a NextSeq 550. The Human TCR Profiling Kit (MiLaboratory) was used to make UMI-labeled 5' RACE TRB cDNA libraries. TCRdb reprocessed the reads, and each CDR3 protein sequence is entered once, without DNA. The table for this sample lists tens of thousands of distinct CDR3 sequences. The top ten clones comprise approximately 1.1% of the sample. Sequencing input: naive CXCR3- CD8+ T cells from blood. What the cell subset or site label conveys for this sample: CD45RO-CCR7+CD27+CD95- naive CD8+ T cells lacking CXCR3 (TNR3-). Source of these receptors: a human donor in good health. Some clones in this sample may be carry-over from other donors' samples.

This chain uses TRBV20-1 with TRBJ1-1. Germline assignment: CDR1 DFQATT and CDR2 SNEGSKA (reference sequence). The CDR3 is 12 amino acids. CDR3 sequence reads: CSAKDPNTEAFF.

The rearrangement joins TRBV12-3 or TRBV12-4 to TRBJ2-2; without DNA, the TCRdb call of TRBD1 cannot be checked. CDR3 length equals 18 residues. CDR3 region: CASSQIGGQGAGTGELFF.

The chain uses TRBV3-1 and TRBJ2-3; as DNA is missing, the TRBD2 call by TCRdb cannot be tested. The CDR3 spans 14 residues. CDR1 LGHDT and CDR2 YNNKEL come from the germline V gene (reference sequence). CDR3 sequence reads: CASSLRDFTDTQYF.

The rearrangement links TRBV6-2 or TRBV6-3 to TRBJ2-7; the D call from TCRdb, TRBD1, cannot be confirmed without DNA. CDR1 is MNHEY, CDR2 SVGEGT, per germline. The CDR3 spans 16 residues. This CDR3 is CASSLGTGRLSYEQYF.

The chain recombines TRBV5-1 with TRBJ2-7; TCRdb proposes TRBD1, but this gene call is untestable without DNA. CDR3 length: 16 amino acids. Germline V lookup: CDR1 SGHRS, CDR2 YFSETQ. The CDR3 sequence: CASSLDAGQGDYEQYF.

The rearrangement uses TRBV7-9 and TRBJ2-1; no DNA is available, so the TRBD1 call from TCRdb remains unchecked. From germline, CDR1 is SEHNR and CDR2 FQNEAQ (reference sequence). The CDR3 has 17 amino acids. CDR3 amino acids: CASSLPEDSGMGNEQFF.

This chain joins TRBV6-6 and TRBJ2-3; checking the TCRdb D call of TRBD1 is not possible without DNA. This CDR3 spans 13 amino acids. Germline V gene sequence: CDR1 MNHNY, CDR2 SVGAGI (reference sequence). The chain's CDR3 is CASCRGGTDTQYF.

The CDR3 sequence is CASTLSLLFTGELFF. The chain couples TRBV2 to TRBJ2-2; checking the TCRdb D call of TRBD1 is not possible without DNA. The CDR3 sequence is 15 residues long. Germline V CDR1 and CDR2: SNHLY, FYNNEI.

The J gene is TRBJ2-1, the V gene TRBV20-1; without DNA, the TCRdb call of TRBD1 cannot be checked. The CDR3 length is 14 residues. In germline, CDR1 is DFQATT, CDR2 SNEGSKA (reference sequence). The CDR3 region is CSARGGGGIHEQFF.

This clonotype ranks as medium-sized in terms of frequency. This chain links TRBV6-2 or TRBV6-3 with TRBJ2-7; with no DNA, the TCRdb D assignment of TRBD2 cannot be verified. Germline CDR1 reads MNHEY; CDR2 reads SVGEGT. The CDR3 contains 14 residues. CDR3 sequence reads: CASSLSGASYEQYF.

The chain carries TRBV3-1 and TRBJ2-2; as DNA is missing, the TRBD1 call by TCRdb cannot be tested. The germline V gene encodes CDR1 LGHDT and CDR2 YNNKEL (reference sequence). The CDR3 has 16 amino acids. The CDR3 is CASSQDLRVGTGELFF.

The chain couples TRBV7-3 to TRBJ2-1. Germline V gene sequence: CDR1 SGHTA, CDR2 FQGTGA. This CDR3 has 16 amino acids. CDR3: CASSLIWASSYNEQFF.

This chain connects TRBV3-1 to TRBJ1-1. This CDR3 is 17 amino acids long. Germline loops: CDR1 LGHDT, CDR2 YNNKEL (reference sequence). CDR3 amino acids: CASSQEVRLGVNTEAFF.

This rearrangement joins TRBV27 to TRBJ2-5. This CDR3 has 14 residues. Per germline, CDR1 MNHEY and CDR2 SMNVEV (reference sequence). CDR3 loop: CASSLRGVQETQYF.

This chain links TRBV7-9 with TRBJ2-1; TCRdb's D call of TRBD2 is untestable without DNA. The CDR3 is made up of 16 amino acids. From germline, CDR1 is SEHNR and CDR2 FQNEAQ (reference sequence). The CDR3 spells CASSFPAGVAYNEQFF.

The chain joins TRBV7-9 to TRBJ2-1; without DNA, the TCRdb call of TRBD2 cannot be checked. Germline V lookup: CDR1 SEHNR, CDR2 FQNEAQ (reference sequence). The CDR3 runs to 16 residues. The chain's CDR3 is CASSFPTSGGVNEQFF.

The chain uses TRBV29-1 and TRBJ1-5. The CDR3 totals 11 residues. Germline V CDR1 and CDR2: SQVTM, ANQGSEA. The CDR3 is CSVDAGGSQHF. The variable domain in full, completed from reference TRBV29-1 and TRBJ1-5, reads SAVISQKPSRDICQRGTSLTIQCQVDSQVTMMFWYRQQPGQSLTLIATANQGSEATYESGFVIDKFPISRPNLTFSTLTVSNMSPEDSSIYLCSVDAGGSQHFGDGTRLSIL.

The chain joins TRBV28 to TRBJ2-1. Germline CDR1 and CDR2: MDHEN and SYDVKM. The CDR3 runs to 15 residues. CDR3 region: CASSLWDRSYHEQFF.

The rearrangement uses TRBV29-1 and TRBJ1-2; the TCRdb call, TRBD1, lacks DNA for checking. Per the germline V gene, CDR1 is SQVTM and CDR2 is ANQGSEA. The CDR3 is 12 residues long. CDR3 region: CSVTQDSYGYTF.

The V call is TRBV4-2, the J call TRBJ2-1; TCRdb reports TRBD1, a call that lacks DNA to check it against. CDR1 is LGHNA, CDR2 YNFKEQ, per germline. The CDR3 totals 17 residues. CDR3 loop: CASSQTIEQGAHNEQFF.

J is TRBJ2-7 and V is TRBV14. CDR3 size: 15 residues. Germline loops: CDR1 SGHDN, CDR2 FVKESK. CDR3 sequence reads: CASSQARLTPHEQYF.

The CDR3 reads CASSGGANSSTNEKLFF. V gene TRBV28 combines with J gene TRBJ1-4; TCRdb reports TRBD1, a call that lacks DNA to check it against. Germline values: CDR1 MDHEN, CDR2 SYDVKM. The CDR3 length is 17 residues.

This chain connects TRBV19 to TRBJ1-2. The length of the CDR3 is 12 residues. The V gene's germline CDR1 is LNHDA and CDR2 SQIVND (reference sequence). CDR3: CGSRGNYYGYTF.

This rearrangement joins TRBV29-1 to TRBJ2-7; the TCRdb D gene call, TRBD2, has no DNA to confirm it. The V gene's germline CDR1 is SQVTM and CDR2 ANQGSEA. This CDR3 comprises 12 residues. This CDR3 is CSVSGNSYEQYF.